The source of this T cell receptor beta chain is a study of cytomegalovirus exposure and HLA in healthy donors. PCR involved 60 Vbeta and 13 Jbeta primers. Some clones are missing from TCRdb's copy, which holds only in-frame ones; the method was immunoSEQ multiplex PCR. This sample has 55,000 to 70,000 clones, with 70% found just once. Regarding donors, all were healthy bone marrow donors. The length of the CDR3 is 13 residues. Germline loops: CDR1 MNHEY, CDR2 SMNVEV (reference sequence). V was shortened by 5 bases and J by 3 bases, with 11 bases between the two germline ends. The chain is built from TRBV27 and TRBJ2-7; possibly TRBD1 for D (5 bases). The receptor was isolated from an older woman in good health and CMV-seropositive. Sequencing used PBMCs. CDR3 residues: CASSPGHGYEQYF. The CDR3, as DNA: TGTGCCAGCAGTCCCGGACACGGCTACGAGCAGTACTTC.